The 12 T cell receptor beta chains in this list originate from one sample, sequenced in a study of blood T cells in healthy people across ages. Using a J-beta primer mix together with a sample-barcoded 5' primer, a second PCR was run for roughly 7 to 11 cycles. TCRdb independently ran MiXCR on the 5' RACE reads; one entry per CDR3 protein. Here the sample spans about 1,500,000 distinct CDR3 sequences, approximately 30% being singletons. Sequenced sample: blood. Receptors originate from a woman younger than 45 in good health.

The V gene is TRBV20-1, the J gene TRBJ1-4; maybe TRBD1 (6 bases). The germline gives CDR1 DFQATT, CDR2 SNEGSKA (reference sequence). The CDR3 consists of 15 residues. V was clipped by 6 bases and J by 2 bases, with 16 bases between them. CDR3 sequence (DNA): TGCAGTGCCCAAGTCGGTGGACAGACTAATGAAAAACTGTTTTTT. This translates into CSAQVGGQTNEKLFF.

A remark on this clonotype: The CDR3 end shows no conserved phenylalanine or tryptophan, and so a read error is likely. V usage is TRBV2 and J usage is TRBJ2-3; no definite D call. Per the germline V gene, CDR1 is SNHLY and CDR2 is FYNNEI. This CDR3 contains 15 residues. V was cut by 6 bases and J by 6 bases, with 19 bases left in between. CDR3 sequence reads: CASRSYLTGIDTQYC. In DNA, the CDR3 is TGTGCCAGCAGATCTTACCTGACGGGTATCGATACGCAGTATTGT.

In the case of this clonotype: A junction boundary mismatches the germline segment, possibly from a read error. CDR3 region: CAISGDRGTDTQYF. The CDR3 DNA follows: TGCGCCATCAGTGGTGACCGGGGCACAGATACGCAGTATTTT. The chain joins TRBV10-1 to TRBJ2-3; D gene uncertain. Germline CDR1 is WNHNN and CDR2 is SYGVQD (reference sequence). This CDR3 has 14 residues.

Only a few counts were recorded for this clonotype. The chain links TRBV20-1 to TRBJ2-5; D may correspond to TRBD1 or TRBD2 (5 bases each). The length of the CDR3 is 14 residues. Germline assignment: CDR1 DFQATT and CDR2 SNEGSKA (reference sequence). V lost 6 bases and J lost 11, with 25 bases in between. This chain's CDR3 is CSAGETWAINEQYF. The CDR3 nucleotides are TGCAGTGCGGGGGAAACATGGGCTATCAATGAGCAGTACTTC.

This rearrangement joins TRBV2 to TRBJ2-1; 8 bases align to TRBD1. CDR3 size: 16 residues. Germline V gives CDR1 SNHLY, CDR2 FYNNEI. After removal of 6 bases from V and 9 bases from J, the junction contained 16 bases not matched to a gene. CDR3 amino acids: CASRGYGQGSNREQFF. For the CDR3, the DNA is TGTGCCAGCAGGGGTTACGGACAGGGTTCGAATCGTGAGCAGTTCTTC.

CDR3 sequence (DNA): TGTGCCAGTAGGGGAGGAGGGGGAGGTAACAATGAGCAGTTCTTC. Translated, it gives CASRGGGGGNNEQFF. This chain uses TRBV19 with TRBJ2-1; D may be TRBD1 or TRBD2 (6 bases each). The germline V gene encodes CDR1 LNHDA and CDR2 SQIVND (reference sequence). This CDR3 comprises 15 residues. V was trimmed by 6 bases and J by 5 bases, leaving 17 bases between them.

This clonotype was detected many times. The V call is TRBV20-1, the J call TRBJ2-7, with D unclear. The CDR3 consists of 13 residues. CDR1 and CDR2 (germline): DFQATT, SNEGSKA (reference sequence). V dropped 5 bases and J dropped 2 bases, with 13 bases sitting between them. CDR3 sequence: CSASPRFPYEQYF. CDR3 in DNA: TGCAGTGCTTCCCCCAGGTTCCCCTACGAGCAGTACTTC.

J is TRBJ2-3 and V is TRBV14, with a possible D match to TRBD1 (6 bases). Per the germline V gene, CDR1 is SGHDN and CDR2 is FVKESK. The CDR3 spans 19 residues. Trimming pared 0 bases from V and 0 bases from J, leaving 19 bases between. This chain's CDR3 is CASSQDPFLWGQSTDTQYF. The CDR3 DNA follows: TGTGCCAGCAGCCAAGATCCCTTTCTCTGGGGGCAAAGCACAGATACGCAGTATTTT.

About this clonotype itself: Compared with germline, one end of the junction differs, possibly owing to a read error. V is TRBV7-6 and J is TRBJ2-7, with 8 bases lining up with TRBD1. Germline CDR1 reads SGHVS; CDR2 reads FNYEAQ. The CDR3 sequence is 16 residues long. In DNA, the CDR3 is TGTGCCAGCAGCCGCTACACAGGGGGTCAAACCTACGAGCGGTACTTC. Residues: CASSRYTGGQTYERYF.

This clonotype has just a few counts. This sequence joins TRBV6-8 and TRBJ2-1; D may correspond to TRBD1 or TRBD2 (5 bases each). The CDR3 has 16 amino acids. CDR1 and CDR2 from the germline V gene are MNHGY and SAAAGT. The germline V and J ends were trimmed by 6 bases and 4 bases, with 19 bases remaining between them. In DNA, the CDR3 is TGTGCCAGCAGGTCCCCCCGACAGAGGGATTACAATGAGCAGTTCTTC. Protein: CASRSPRQRDYNEQFF.

The CDR3 sequence: CASRQRLPETQYF. The CDR3 DNA reads as TGTGCCAGCAGACAGAGGCTTCCAGAGACCCAGTACTTC. The chain recombines TRBV6-2 or TRBV6-3 with TRBJ2-5; D is unresolved. V dropped 6 bases and J dropped 4 bases, with 12 bases sitting between them. CDR1 and CDR2 from the germline V gene are MNHEY and SVGEGT. The CDR3 is 13 residues long.

Of note for this clonotype: A much larger clone differs from this one at a single base, so this may be a read error. The chain carries TRBV20-1 and TRBJ2-6; D is unresolved. Trimming pared 1 base from V and 2 bases from J, leaving 9 bases between. This CDR3 contains 15 residues. CDR1 DFQATT and CDR2 SNEGSKA come from the germline V gene (reference sequence). This CDR3 is CSARGELAGANVLTF. The CDR3, as DNA: TGCAGTGCTAGAGGTGAGCTAGCTGGGGCCAACGTCCTGACTTTC.